This TCR beta chain was identified in a study of T cell clonality in common variable immunodeficiency. This clone came up many times. With the read ending 3 residues before the CDR3 end, the germline J gene is used to fill in that end. CDR1 ENHRY and CDR2 SYGVKD come from the germline V gene. Trimming took 3 bases from V and 6 from J, leaving 22 bases between them. This CDR3 is 17 amino acids long. Sequencing was performed with immunoSEQ multiplex PCR; in TCRdb, only in-frame clones are kept and a portion is missing. The sample presents about 45,000 clones, none singletons. Sequencing was carried out using peripheral blood mononuclear cells. The receptor's source is a person aged 18 to 75 in good health. J is TRBJ2-3 and V is TRBV10-3; TRBD1 is a possible D gene (7 bases). The DNA read from the CDR3 is TGTGCCATCAGTGACCGACAGGGACGAGGGGGGTGGGATACG. Translation: CAISDRQGRGGWDT. The full CDR3 protein is CAISDRQGRGGWDTQYF.